Listed below are T cell receptor beta chains from one sample, sequenced in a study of OX40 agonist ivuxolimab in advanced cancers. Clones were read by immunoSEQ multiplex PCR, and TCRdb kept only the in-frame ones, dropping some. The sample lists some 52,000 clones, approximately 92% seen once, with over 20% in the top ten. The source was CD4+ or CD8+ T cells sorted from blood, collected in a trial of the OX40 agonist ivuxolimab. Receptors originate from an adult with an advanced solid tumor such as melanoma, head and neck, liver or kidney cancer. CDR3s include the opening cysteine and the closing phenylalanine or tryptophan. A D gene is named only where the DNA matches it firmly. Some rows mark clone size as missing; the rest say once, few, many or name a class of expanded clone.

- | TRBJ2-1 | once | TRBV6-5 | TGTGCTGTGGGGAGGAGGGATGAGCAGTTCTTC | CAVGRRDEQFF
- | TRBJ2-3 | - | TRBV6-6 | TGTGCCAGCAGTCGCCCAGATACGCAGTATTTT | CASSRPDTQYF
- | TRBJ2-7 | - | TRBV27 | TGTGCCAGCAGTCCATATCTTAACTACGAGCAGTACTTC | CASSPYLNYEQYF
- | TRBJ1-5 | - | TRBV6-6 | TGTGCCAGCAGTTACCCGGGCCTCAGGGAGGGTCAGCCCCAGCATTTT | CASSYPGLREGQPQHF
- | TRBJ2-7 | - | TRBV19 | TGTGCCAGTAGCTGGGGCGTCTCCTACGAGCAGTACTTC | CASSWGVSYEQYF
TRBD2 | TRBJ2-7 | - | TRBV28 | TGTGCCAGCAGTTTAGCGGGAGTCGCCTACGAGCAGTACTTC | CASSLAGVAYEQYF
TRBD2 | TRBJ2-7 | - | TRBV12-5 | TGTGCTAGTGGTTTCCAAACACTAGCGGCAATCCCCTACGAGCAGTACTTC | CASGFQTLAAIPYEQYF
TRBD2 | TRBJ2-1 | - | TRBV29-1 | TGCAGCGTTGGGGAGGGTTTTCGGGATGAGCAGTTCTTC | CSVGEGFRDEQFF
- | TRBJ2-6 | - | TRBV6-5 | TGTGCCAGCAGTTACCACTCTGGGGCCAACGTCCTGACTTTC | CASSYHSGANVLTF
TRBD2 | TRBJ2-1 | - | TRBV6-5 | TGTGCCAGCAGTTACTCTAGCGGGAGCTCCTACAATGAGCAGTTCTTC | CASSYSSGSSYNEQFF
- | TRBJ1-5 | - | TRBV9 | TGTGCCAGCAGCGCACAGGGTTCCAATCAGCCCCAGCATTTT | CASSAQGSNQPQHF
- | TRBJ2-5 | - | TRBV28 | TGTGCCAGCGTATGGCGTGAGACCCAGTACTTC | CASVWRETQYF
TRBD1 | TRBJ2-7 | - | TRBV13 | TGTGCCAGCAGCTTAGCAGGGGGACACGAGCAGTACTTC | CASSLAGGHEQYF
- | TRBJ2-7 | - | TRBV15 | TGTGCCACCAGCACCCGGACCGTCACCTACGAGCAGTACTTC | CATSTRTVTYEQYF
- | TRBJ2-3 | - | TRBV28 | TGTGCCAGCAGTTCCTTGGGGGAGTTGGTAGATACGCAGTATTTT | CASSSLGELVDTQYF
- | TRBJ2-1 | - | TRBV5-6 | TGTGCCAGCAGCTTGGCCGTTAATGAGCAGTTCTTC | CASSLAVNEQFF
TRBD1 | TRBJ2-1 | - | TRBV11-1 | TGTGCCAGCATACCACAGGGGGCGGGAATTTATGAGCAGTTCTTC | CASIPQGAGIYEQFF
- | TRBJ2-3 | - | TRBV7-2 | TGTGCCAGCAGCTTTATTTTCGGGCGCACAGATACGCAGTATTTT | CASSFIFGRTDTQYF
- | TRBJ2-1 | - | TRBV5-1 | TGCGCCAGCAGCTTGGACAGGGTAGGGCAGTTCTTC | CASSLDRVGQFF
TRBD2 | TRBJ2-7 | - | TRBV7-9 | TGTGCCAGCAGCCCCGGGACTAGGGTCCACGAGCAGTACTTC | CASSPGTRVHEQYF
- | TRBJ2-7 | - | TRBV28 | TGTGCCAGCAGTTTACATCACCGGGCAGGCGACCCCTACGAGCAGTACTTC | CASSLHHRAGDPYEQYF
- | TRBJ2-7 | - | TRBV5-1 | TGCGCCAGCAGCTTGGGCTACGAGCAGTACTTC | CASSLGYEQYF
- | TRBJ1-2 | - | TRBV6-5 | TGTGCCAGCAGTTACATGGGGGCCCACTATGGCTACACCTTC | CASSYMGAHYGYTF
TRBD2 | TRBJ2-1 | - | TRBV29-1 | TGCAGCGTACGGACTAGCGGGTACAATGAGCAGTTCTTC | CSVRTSGYNEQFF
TRBD2 | TRBJ2-1 | - | TRBV27 | TGTGCCAGCAGTCTGAGCGGGAGTACCAATGAGCAGTTCTTC | CASSLSGSTNEQFF
- | TRBJ2-2 | - | TRBV7-6 | TGTGCCAGCAGCCCGAGGGTGAACACCGGGGAGCTGTTTTTT | CASSPRVNTGELFF
- | TRBJ2-2 | - | TRBV27 | TGTGCCAGCAGTTTAAACGACGGGGAGCTGTTTTTT | CASSLNDGELFF
TRBD2 | TRBJ2-7 | - | TRBV19 | TGTGCCAGTAGTTGGGCTTTAGCGGGCAACTACGAGCAGTACTTC | CASSWALAGNYEQYF
TRBD1 | TRBJ2-2 | - | TRBV4-3 | TGCGCCAGCAGCCAAGGGACCGGGACAGGGTCCGGGGAGCTGTTTTTT | CASSQGTGTGSGELFF
- | TRBJ1-5 | few | TRBV7-2 | TGTGCCAGCAGCTTAGGAGCGGCGGTTTATAGCAATCAGCCCCAGCATTTT | CASSLGAAVYSNQPQHF
- | TRBJ2-1 | - | TRBV19 | TGTGCCAGTACCTATAGCGGAACCTCCTACAATGAGCAGTTCTTC | CASTYSGTSYNEQFF